The next 32 T cell receptor beta chains were all read from a single sample in a study of blood T cell repertoires in COVID-19. Assay: immunoSEQ multiplex PCR; the TCRdb copy retains only in-frame clones and omits some. Here the sample spans some 260,000 clones, over 75% being singletons. Sequenced input: peripheral blood. These receptors all come from a woman in her seventies with COVID-19, enrolled during active disease.

This chain joins TRBV3-1 (or the pseudogene TRBV3-2) and TRBJ1-1, with a tentative D call TRBD1 (5 bases). The CDR3 has 13 amino acids. CDR1 and CDR2 from the germline V gene are LGHDT and YNNKEL (reference sequence). The V end lost 3 bases, the J end lost 10 bases, and 15 bases lay between the germline ends. The CDR3 coding sequence is TGTGCCAGCAGCCACCAGGCGGGGGGTAGAGCTTTCTTT. It translates to CASSHQAGGRAFF.

This chain links TRBV19 with TRBJ2-1; 9 bases are a match to TRBD1. J gave up 3 bases and V 5 bases, and 2 bases lay outside the gene matches. CDR1 LNHDA and CDR2 SQIVND come from the germline V gene (reference sequence). This CDR3 is built from 14 residues. The CDR3 sequence is CASSPTGGYNEQFF. Written as DNA, the CDR3 is TGTGCCAGTAGTCCGACAGGGGGCTACAATGAGCAGTTCTTC.

The rearrangement uses TRBV4-1 and TRBJ1-6; 8 bases map to TRBD1. The J segment lost 6 bases and the V segment lost 0 bases, leaving 7 bases of the junction unmatched. This CDR3 is built from 17 residues. CDR1 and CDR2 (germline): MGHRA, YSYEKL. The CDR3 DNA follows: TGCGCCAGCAGCCAAGATCTCCCAGGGGGCTCTAATTCACCCCTCCACTTT. It is translated as CASSQDLPGGSNSPLHF.

The chain carries TRBV30 and TRBJ2-3, with 15 nucleotides matching TRBD2. After removal of 2 bases from V and 3 bases from J, the junction contained 15 bases not matched to a gene. The CDR3 spans 20 residues. Germline V gene lookup returns CDR1 GTSNPN and CDR2 SVGIG (reference sequence). CDR3 sequence reads: CAWSHRTSGRAHPGTDTQYF. The DNA for the CDR3 is TGTGCCTGGAGTCATAGGACTAGCGGGAGGGCCCACCCAGGGACAGATACGCAGTATTTT.

The chain recombines TRBV19 with TRBJ1-5; the D is unclear. The germline gives CDR1 LNHDA, CDR2 SQIVND (reference sequence). The CDR3 has 13 residues. V was shortened by 7 bases and J by 6 bases, with 13 bases between the two germline ends. CDR3 region: CASNGGKGQPQHF. The CDR3 DNA follows: TGTGCCAGTAATGGAGGGAAGGGTCAGCCCCAGCATTTT.

This clone was counted between two and nine times. The chain carries TRBV30 and TRBJ1-1; 7 bases map to TRBD1. Trimming took 1 base from V and 7 from J; bases not matched to a gene: 12. This CDR3 has 15 residues. Per germline, CDR1 GTSNPN and CDR2 SVGIG (reference sequence). The CDR3 loop reads CAWSAWDSPGNEAFF. As DNA, the CDR3 is TGTGCCTGGAGTGCATGGGACAGTCCTGGCAATGAAGCTTTCTTT.

J is TRBJ1-2 and V is TRBV6-5; 7 bases match TRBD1. V lost 7 bases, J lost 7 bases, and 9 bases stayed unmatched. The CDR3 runs to 13 residues. Germline CDR1 is MNHEY and CDR2 is SVGAGI. CDR3 DNA: TGTGCCAGCAAATCGGGACAGATGGGTGGCTACACCTTC. It encodes CASKSGQMGGYTF.

V is TRBV20-1 and J is TRBJ2-1, with TRBD2 identical over 8 bases. CDR1 and CDR2 from the germline V gene are DFQATT and SNEGSKA (reference sequence). The CDR3 covers 16 residues. The junction had 11 bases not matched to a gene; V was cut back by 3 bases and J by 4 bases. The CDR3 DNA sequence: TGCAGTGCTAGTGGGCGGGAGGCCACTATATACAATGAGCAGTTCTTC. The encoded protein is CSASGREATIYNEQFF.

This chain uses TRBV3-1 (or the pseudogene TRBV3-2) with TRBJ2-5; D is uncertain. Trimming left V 1 base short and J 7 bases short, with 7 bases between. Germline assignment: CDR1 LGHDT and CDR2 YNNKEL (reference sequence). The CDR3 totals 12 residues. CDR3 bases: TGTGCCAGCAGCCAAGGCGGTTGGACCCAGTACTTC. Its translation is CASSQGGWTQYF.

The chain links TRBV2 to TRBJ1-4; the match to TRBD1 covers 7 bases. In germline, CDR1 is SNHLY, CDR2 FYNNEI. The CDR3 sequence is 16 residues long. V lost 6 bases, J lost 7 bases, and 14 bases stayed unmatched. In nucleotides, the CDR3 is TGTGCCAGCAGGACCGGAAGACAGGGCCCCGGTGAAAAACTGTTTTTT. Translated: CASRTGRQGPGEKLFF.

The chain uses TRBV10-1 and TRBJ2-3; 7 nucleotides line up with TRBD2. The CDR3 extends over 20 amino acids. Trimming removed 3 bases from V and 4 bases from J; junction bases left unmatched: 22. The germline V gene has CDR1 WNHNN and CDR2 SYGVQD (reference sequence). Here the CDR3 DNA reads TGCGCCAGCAGTGACCCTACCCTCAGACTAGCTCCGTGGGGGGCAGATACGCAGTATTTT. It is translated as CASSDPTLRLAPWGADTQYF.

The chain uses TRBV19 and TRBJ1-5; a weak D match, TRBD1 (6 bases). In germline, CDR1 is LNHDA, CDR2 SQIVND (reference sequence). V lost 3 bases, J lost 1 base, and 10 bases lay in between. This CDR3 comprises 15 residues. The CDR3 sequence: CASSISGQSNQPQHF. In nucleotides, the CDR3 is TGTGCCAGTAGTATCTCTGGACAGAGCAATCAGCCCCAGCATTTT.

The chain recombines TRBV5-4 with TRBJ2-2; tentative D call: TRBD1 (5 bases). Between the trimmed V and J ends, which lost 4 bases and 4 bases, there was a span of 11 bases. In germline, CDR1 is SGHNT, CDR2 YYREEE (reference sequence). The CDR3 covers 14 residues. The CDR3 reads CASSIRGLTGELFF. DNA of the CDR3: TGTGCCAGCAGCATTAGGGGCCTCACCGGGGAGCTGTTTTTT.

The chain couples TRBV19 to TRBJ2-7; 8 nucleotides match TRBD2. V dropped 1 base and J dropped 8; count of bases not matched to a gene: 19. CDR3 size: 18 residues. The germline CDR1 and CDR2 sequences are LNHDA and SQIVND (reference sequence). In DNA form, the CDR3 reads TGTGCCAGTAGTATAGCGGGAGGGCCCTACGAGCAGGGACTCAAGCAGTACTTC. Residues: CASSIAGGPYEQGLKQYF.

V usage is TRBV20-1 and J usage is TRBJ2-7; 8 positions match TRBD2. Germline trimming cut 3 bases from V and 6 bases from J; bases unmatched to any gene: 16. The germline gives CDR1 DFQATT, CDR2 SNEGSKA (reference sequence). This CDR3 contains 16 residues. CDR3 nucleotide sequence: TGCAGTGCTAGTCCCTCTGGTCTGCGGGAGGCTCGCGAGCAGTACTTC. It translates to CSASPSGLREAREQYF.

The rearrangement uses TRBV7-3 and TRBJ1-1; no reliable D call. Germline lookup yields CDR1 SGHTA and CDR2 FQGTGA. The CDR3 runs to 15 residues. V lost 1 base and J 1 base, leaving 10 bases between the germline ends. Here the CDR3 reads CASSLISLPNTEAFF. The CDR3 DNA is TGTGCCAGCAGCTTAATTTCTCTTCCGAACACTGAAGCTTTCTTT.

This chain connects TRBV12-5 to TRBJ2-7, with 13 positions matching TRBD2. Germline V gene lookup returns CDR1 LGHNT and CDR2 FRNRAP. V shed 0 bases, J shed 0 bases, and the junction held 11 bases outside the gene matches. There are 20 residues in the CDR3. The CDR3 bases are TGTGCTAGTGGTTTGGTACTGACAACCGGGACTAGCGGGACCTCCTACGAGCAGTACTTC. It codes for CASGLVLTTGTSGTSYEQYF.

The chain couples TRBV11-2 to TRBJ1-1; tentative D call: TRBD1 (5 bases). This CDR3 has 15 residues. CDR1 is SGHAT and CDR2 is FQNNGV in the germline V gene. Trimming cost V 1 base and J 4 bases, with 13 bases left between them. The chain's CDR3 is CASSLVWGGGTEAFF. In DNA, the CDR3 is TGTGCCAGCAGCTTAGTATGGGGCGGCGGCACTGAAGCTTTCTTT.

The V gene is TRBV27, the J gene TRBJ2-2; 13 bases are shared with TRBD2. Germline loops: CDR1 MNHEY, CDR2 SMNVEV (reference sequence). The CDR3 has 14 amino acids. J lost 8 bases, V lost 7 bases, and 4 bases had no gene match. The CDR3 nucleotides are TGTGCCAGCAAAACTAGCGGGGGGGCGGGGGAGCTGTTTTTT. The encoded protein is CASKTSGGAGELFF.

The CDR3 region has the DNA TGTGCCAGTAGTTCGGGACAGAGAGCCTATGGCTACACCTTC. Translated, it gives CASSSGQRAYGYTF. This chain links TRBV19 with TRBJ1-2, with 7 positions matching TRBD1. V lost 5 bases, J lost 4 bases, and 7 bases stayed unmatched. The CDR3 consists of 14 residues. Looked up from germline, CDR1 is LNHDA and CDR2 is SQIVND (reference sequence). The variable domain in full, completed from reference TRBV19 and TRBJ1-2, reads DGGITQSPKYLFRKEGQNVTLSCEQNLNHDAMYWYRQDPGQGLRLIYYSQIVNDFQKGDIAEGYSVSREKKESFPLTVTSAQKNPTAFYLCASSSGQRAYGYTFGSGTRLTVV.

This clone was counted only a few times. V gene TRBV7-2 combines with J gene TRBJ1-1; TRBD1 matches 7 bases. J lost 1 base, V lost 5 bases, and 7 bases had no gene match. Germline V gives CDR1 SGHTA, CDR2 FQGNSA. CDR3 length: 15 residues. The CDR3 DNA sequence: TGTGCCAGCAGCCCCCAGACAGGGCAGAACACTGAAGCTTTCTTT. As protein: CASSPQTGQNTEAFF.

The chain joins TRBV5-8 to TRBJ1-4, with TRBD1 as a possible D gene (5 bases). CDR1 and CDR2 (germline): SGHTS, YDEGEE. Trimming cost V 4 bases and J 5 bases, with 18 bases left between them. CDR3 size: 16 residues. The DNA of the CDR3 is TGTGCCAGCAGCCCGGGAGGGGCCAGGGAGAATGAAAAACTGTTTTTT. As protein: CASSPGGARENEKLFF.

The gene calls are TRBV6-1 and TRBJ1-2; D gene ambiguous. Trimming shortened V by 2 bases and J by 8 bases, and 9 bases separated the two germline ends. The CDR3 totals 12 residues. The germline V gene has CDR1 MNHNS and CDR2 SASEGT. As DNA, the CDR3 is TGTGCCAGCAGTGAATTTCGCGGGGGCTACACCTTC. Amino acid sequence: CASSEFRGGYTF.

This clone was detected once. This chain joins TRBV6-5 and TRBJ1-1, with 7 nucleotides matching TRBD1. Per germline, CDR1 MNHEY and CDR2 SVGAGI. The CDR3 totals 14 residues. V lost 8 bases to trimming and J lost 1 base; unmatched junction nucleotides: 7. CDR3 in DNA: TGTGCCAGCCTAACCGGACAGGCGAACACTGAAGCTTTCTTT. It specifies CASLTGQANTEAFF.

V and J are TRBV29-1 and TRBJ2-2; 9 bases agree with TRBD2. The CDR3 extends over 16 amino acids. Trimming cost V 5 bases and J 0 bases; bases outside gene matches: 7. The V gene's germline CDR1 is SQVTM and CDR2 ANQGSEA. This CDR3 reads CSVSTSGTSNTGELFF. The CDR3 DNA reads TGCAGCGTTTCGACTAGCGGTACGTCGAACACCGGGGAGCTGTTTTTT.

The chain recombines TRBV6-5 with TRBJ1-2, with TRBD1 matching 9 bases. CDR1 and CDR2 (germline): MNHEY, SVGAGI. Trimming took 8 bases from V and 7 from J; bases not matched to a gene: 8. The CDR3 has 13 amino acids. Written as DNA, the CDR3 is TGTGCCAGCGGACAGGGGATCTTAACTGGCTACACCTTC. It encodes CASGQGILTGYTF.

In DNA form, the CDR3 reads TGTGCCAGCAGAGAGGCCGGGACAGGGAATCAGCCCCAGCATTTT. It codes for CASREAGTGNQPQHF. The rearrangement uses TRBV28 and TRBJ1-5; 9 nucleotides agree with TRBD1. V lost 6 bases to trimming and J lost 4 bases; unmatched junction nucleotides: 7. CDR3 length equals 15 residues. The germline gives CDR1 MDHEN, CDR2 SYDVKM.

This chain links TRBV27 with TRBJ1-1; D is ambiguous. This CDR3 region has 14 residues. Trimming took 2 bases from V and 3 from J, leaving 10 bases between them. CDR1 is MNHEY, CDR2 SMNVEV, per germline (reference sequence). CDR3 sequence reads: CASSLNWRDTEAFF. The CDR3 DNA follows: TGTGCCAGCAGTTTAAATTGGCGGGACACTGAAGCTTTCTTT.

This clone was counted once. This chain connects TRBV5-4 to TRBJ2-7; the D gene is possibly TRBD2 (7 bases). The germline CDR1 and CDR2 sequences are SGHNT and YYREEE (reference sequence). V was shortened by 4 bases and J by 5 bases, with 16 bases between the two germline ends. CDR3 length: 14 amino acids. The CDR3 sequence: CASSKRTGGDEQYF. CDR3 nucleotides: TGTGCCAGCAGCAAGCGGACGGGGGGCGACGAGCAGTACTTC.

J is TRBJ2-6 and V is TRBV28; the match to TRBD2 covers 7 bases. J lost 0 bases, V lost 6 bases, and 2 bases had no gene match. CDR1 is MDHEN and CDR2 is SYDVKM in the germline V gene. CDR3 length: 15 amino acids. The CDR3 reads CASRGGSSGANVLTF. CDR3 bases: TGTGCCAGCAGGGGAGGGTCCTCTGGGGCCAACGTCCTGACTTTC.

Note on this clone: The same CDR3 arises from other DNA sequences in this sample as well. This chain joins TRBV5-1 and TRBJ2-7; 10 bases fit TRBD2. Trimming took 4 bases from V and 0 from J; bases not matched to a gene: 4. CDR1 is SGHRS, CDR2 YFSETQ, per germline. The CDR3 totals 15 residues. This chain's CDR3 is CASSLPSGSSYEQYF. The CDR3 DNA sequence: TGCGCCAGCAGCCTACCTAGCGGGAGCTCCTACGAGCAGTACTTC.

The chain carries TRBV28 and TRBJ1-1, with D tentatively TRBD1 (5 bases). Germline CDR1 MDHEN, CDR2 SYDVKM. The CDR3 loop spans 15 amino acids. The V end was cut by 6 bases, the J end by 0 bases, with 14 bases between. The chain's CDR3 is CASSNGGLMNTEAFF. The DNA of the CDR3 is TGTGCCAGCAGCAACGGGGGATTAATGAACACTGAAGCTTTCTTT.